This note documents a single TCR beta chain sequence. Original methodology: Amplified reference gene primers provided the basis for estimating nucleated cell counts. Sequencing was performed with immunoSEQ multiplex PCR; in TCRdb, only in-frame clones are kept and a portion is missing. V and J calls plus clone size are reproduced from that table; the DNA served to infer D and trimming. In the table there are about 370,000 clones, over 75% of which are singletons. Germline V gene sequence: CDR1 ENHRY, CDR2 SYGVKD. The CDR3 is made up of 12 amino acids. V lost 8 bases and J 8 bases, leaving 13 bases between the germline ends. This record belongs to a study of blood T cell repertoires in COVID-19. Study information: PBMCs, B-cell-depleted T cells, or T cells provided the cDNA or gDNA that made up the material.

The receptor was isolated from a woman in her thirties with COVID-19, enrolled during active disease. The rearrangement uses TRBV10-3 and TRBJ2-1, with D possibly matching TRBD2 (6 bases). The sequencing sample was made of peripheral blood. The CDR3 bases are TGTGCCATCGCGCGAGGCGGGGATGAGCAGTTCTTC. It codes for CAIARGGDEQFF.